This T cell receptor (beta chain) was recovered during a study of T cell responses to AZD1222 COVID-19 vaccine. In germline, CDR1 is SGHDN, CDR2 FVKESK. Trimming cost V 4 bases and J 5 bases, with 11 bases left between them. The CDR3 loop spans 13 amino acids. Profiled with immunoSEQ multiplex PCR; TCRdb holds only in-frame clones, not every one. The sample consists of roughly 150,000 clones, about 90% of them appearing once. General study results and limits: Nearly half of unique spike-specific TCRs reportedly avoided B.1.351 and B.1.1.7 mutated regions. Mostly white British, mostly female donors; authors suggested clonal diversity may be underestimated. Spike was spanned by vaccine-associated CD4 TCRs, which were dominant at 160-218 and 743-854. Baseline seropositivity occurred in only a handful of AZD1222 recipients.

Concerning this clone itself: Its cognate antigen is unknown.

The rearrangement uses TRBV14 and TRBJ1-2; D gene ambiguous. Specimen: peripheral blood, collected on day 0 of AZD1222 vaccination. This receptor was taken from an adult in good health. The CDR3 nucleotides are TGTGCCAGCAGCCCTAGGGTTAAGTATGGCTACACCTTC. Translating it yields CASSPRVKYGYTF.